This paragraph reports one TCR beta chain. Original processing notes: Estimated nucleated cell counts came from reference gene primer amplification. The assay was immunoSEQ multiplex PCR, and TCRdb's table has in-frame clones only and misses some. V and J calls and clone size are given by that table; D and trimming were obtained from the DNA. The table shows approximately 120,000 clones, with around 81% occurring only once. Looked up from germline, CDR1 is SGHTA and CDR2 is FQGNSA. Trimming took 0 bases from V and 4 from J, leaving 9 bases between them. This CDR3 spans 14 amino acids. The data derive from a study of blood T cell repertoires in COVID-19.

Input material: peripheral blood. The TCR was taken from a man in his 60s with acute or convalescent COVID-19. The rearrangement uses TRBV7-2 and TRBJ1-2; unclear D gene. CDR3 amino acids: CASSLAHGLYGYTF. Written as DNA, the CDR3 is TGTGCCAGCAGCTTAGCGCACGGACTCTATGGCTACACCTTC.